This entry lists 21 T cell receptor beta chains sequenced from one sample in a study of cytomegalovirus exposure and HLA in healthy donors. The primer mix had 60 Vbeta and 13 Jbeta primers. Generated by immunoSEQ multiplex PCR, the TCRdb table keeps only in-frame clones and is missing some. The sample totals around 130,000 clones. Sequenced: PBMCs. Receptors originate from a woman between 40 and 55 years old in good health and CMV-seronegative.

CDR3 residues: CATQIGREGAFF. The CDR3 nucleotides read TGTGCCACCCAAATCGGCAGGGAAGGAGCTTTCTTT. The gene calls are TRBV2 and TRBJ1-1; TRBD1 is a possible D gene (5 bases). Trimming shortened V by 10 bases and J by 10 bases, and 19 bases separated the two germline ends. The CDR3 covers 12 residues. Germline V gives CDR1 SNHLY, CDR2 FYNNEI.

The gene calls are TRBV11-2 and TRBJ1-6, with TRBD1 matching 11 bases. After removal of 6 bases from V and 7 bases from J, the junction contained 17 bases not matched to a gene. Germline values: CDR1 SGHAT, CDR2 FQNNGV. The length of the CDR3 is 19 residues. CDR3 loop: CASSYRRIGQGAKNSPLHF. CDR3 DNA sequence: TGTGCCAGCAGTTACAGAAGGATAGGACAGGGGGCAAAAAATTCACCCCTCCACTTT.

The chain joins TRBV28 to TRBJ2-1, with TRBD1 matching 10 bases. With V trimmed by 5 bases and J by 6 bases, 1 base remained unmatched. This CDR3 is 13 amino acids long. Germline loops: CDR1 MDHEN, CDR2 SYDVKM. The CDR3 loop is CASSRTGGNEQFF. CDR3 nucleotides: TGTGCCAGCAGTCGGACAGGGGGCAATGAGCAGTTCTTC.

V usage is TRBV4-3 and J usage is TRBJ2-1; unclear D gene. The germline gives CDR1 LGHNA, CDR2 YSLEER. V dropped 0 bases and J dropped 10 bases, with 16 bases sitting between them. The CDR3 has 15 residues. CDR3 region: CASSQEEVGFREQFF. CDR3 coding DNA: TGCGCCAGCAGCCAAGAAGAGGTCGGATTTAGGGAGCAGTTCTTC.

The chain couples TRBV15 to TRBJ1-1; 7 nucleotides match TRBD1. The germline gives CDR1 LNHNV, CDR2 YYDKDF (reference sequence). CDR3 length: 13 amino acids. J gave up 6 bases and V 6 bases, and 7 bases lay outside the gene matches. CDR3: CATRGGTGSEAFF. As DNA, the CDR3 is TGTGCCACCAGAGGGGGCACGGGGTCTGAAGCTTTCTTT.

This rearrangement joins TRBV5-1 to TRBJ1-1, with D tentatively TRBD1 (6 bases). CDR1 SGHRS and CDR2 YFSETQ come from the germline V gene. Trimming stripped 7 bases from V and 0 bases from J, with 13 bases between. The CDR3 contains 14 residues. In nucleotides, the CDR3 is TGCGCCAGCTCCCCCAGGGGAATGAACACTGAAGCTTTCTTT. Translating gives CASSPRGMNTEAFF.

V and J are TRBV19 and TRBJ1-2; TRBD1 matches 11 bases. CDR1 is LNHDA, CDR2 SQIVND, per germline (reference sequence). The CDR3 runs 17 residues. The trim removed 3 bases at V and 5 bases at J, leaving 11 bases unmatched. CDR3 nucleotide sequence: TGTGCCAGTAGTATCCAACCGGGACAGGGGGGAAGGTATGGCTACACCTTC. Its translation: CASSIQPGQGGRYGYTF.

Note on this clone: Other DNA variants within this sample encode the same CDR3. The chain combines TRBV6-5 with TRBJ2-5, with D possibly being TRBD2 (5 bases). Germline assignment: CDR1 MNHEY and CDR2 SVGAGI. V lost 0 bases and J lost 5, with 16 bases in between. This CDR3 spans 16 amino acids. This CDR3 reads CASSYSTQRSQETQYF. In DNA form, the CDR3 reads TGTGCCAGCAGTTACTCAACTCAGCGGAGCCAGGAGACCCAGTACTTC.

The rearrangement joins TRBV18 to TRBJ2-7, with 7 bases lining up with TRBD2. This CDR3 spans 13 amino acids. The trim removed 2 bases at V and 5 bases at J, leaving 3 bases unmatched. The germline CDR1 and CDR2 sequences are KGHSH and LQKENI. CDR3 sequence: CASSPSGAHEQYV. The DNA for the CDR3 is TGTGCCAGCTCACCAAGCGGGGCCCACGAGCAGTACGTC.

The rearrangement links TRBV14 to TRBJ1-1; the D is unclear. There are 11 residues in the CDR3. V lost 5 bases to trimming and J lost 3 bases, with 4 bases between them. Germline assignment: CDR1 SGHDN and CDR2 FVKESK. CDR3 protein: CASSSYTEAFF. The CDR3 DNA reads TGTGCCAGCAGCTCCTACACTGAAGCTTTCTTT.

The chain combines TRBV5-1 with TRBJ1-6, with a weak D call TRBD1 (6 bases). The V and J ends lost 2 bases and 7 bases respectively, with 13 bases between them. This CDR3 has 15 amino acids. Germline lookup yields CDR1 SGHRS and CDR2 YFSETQ. In DNA, the CDR3 is TGCGCCAGCAGCTTAATCGGACAGACAAATTCACCCCTCCACTTT. It is translated as CASSLIGQTNSPLHF.

The J gene is TRBJ1-1, the V gene TRBV6-5; a possible D gene is TRBD1 (6 bases). The length of the CDR3 is 15 residues. Germline loops: CDR1 MNHEY, CDR2 SVGAGI. The ends were cut back, 6 bases at V and 8 bases at J, with 22 bases in the middle. This CDR3 is CASRLQGLGSPEAFF. The CDR3 DNA reads as TGTGCCAGCAGACTCCAGGGGTTAGGGAGCCCAGAAGCTTTCTTT.

The rearrangement uses TRBV7-9 and TRBJ1-4; D might be TRBD1 (6 bases). This CDR3 is 16 amino acids long. V was shortened by 1 base and J by 1 base, with 10 bases between the two germline ends. Germline V gives CDR1 SEHNR, CDR2 FQNEAQ (reference sequence). This chain's CDR3 is CASSLEQGGTNEKLFF. Written as DNA, the CDR3 is TGTGCCAGCAGCTTAGAACAGGGCGGAACTAATGAAAAACTGTTTTTT.

The V call is TRBV6-6, the J call TRBJ2-1; 11 nucleotides agree with TRBD2. The V gene's germline CDR1 is MNHNY and CDR2 SVGAGI (reference sequence). Germline trimming cut 5 bases from V and 10 bases from J; bases unmatched to any gene: 7. CDR3 size: 14 residues. As DNA, the CDR3 is TGTGCCAGCAGTGTTAGCGGGGGGGCGAGGGAGCAGTTCTTC. This codes for CASSVSGGAREQFF.

CDR3 nucleotide sequence: TGTGCCACCAGCAGGGGAGGGACTAGCGGCCTTGGGGAGCAGTTCTTC. Encoded protein: CATSRGGTSGLGEQFF. The chain uses TRBV15 and TRBJ2-1, with TRBD2 matching 11 bases. V lost 3 bases to trimming and J lost 10 bases; unmatched junction nucleotides: 11. The CDR3 totals 16 residues. The germline V gene has CDR1 LNHNV and CDR2 YYDKDF (reference sequence).

This chain's CDR3 is CASSRTDDNSPLHF. The CDR3 nucleotides are TGCGCCAGCAGTAGGACAGATGATAATTCACCCCTCCACTTT. The chain couples TRBV10-2 to TRBJ1-6; D possibly corresponds to TRBD1 (6 bases). The V gene lost 5 bases and the J gene lost 5 bases, with 10 bases spanning the gap. This CDR3 spans 14 amino acids. Germline values: CDR1 WSHSY, CDR2 SAAADI.

The J gene is TRBJ2-5, the V gene TRBV10-3; 9 bases agree with TRBD1. This CDR3 has 17 residues. Germline V gene lookup returns CDR1 ENHRY and CDR2 SYGVKD. J gave up 4 bases and V 0 bases, and 9 bases lay outside the gene matches. The CDR3 loop reads CAISESRGQGSAETQYF. CDR3 nucleotides: TGTGCCATCAGTGAGTCACGGGGACAGGGCTCGGCAGAGACCCAGTACTTC.

This rearrangement joins TRBV11-1 to TRBJ1-1; perhaps TRBD1 as D (5 bases). With 5 bases removed from V and 6 bases from J, the gap between germline ends came to 10 bases. This CDR3 spans 12 amino acids. The germline V gene has CDR1 SGHAT and CDR2 FQDESV (reference sequence). The CDR3 reads CASSEGVSEAFF. CDR3 bases: TGTGCCAGCAGCGAAGGGGTATCTGAAGCTTTCTTT. Full variable domain (remainder filled in from reference TRBV11-1 and TRBJ1-1): EAEVAQSPRYKITEKSQAVAFWCDPISGHATLYWYRQILGQGPELLVQFQDESVVDDSQLPKDRFSAERLKGVDSTLKIQPAELGDSAMYLCASSEGVSEAFFGQGTRLTVV.

This rearrangement joins TRBV21-1 to TRBJ1-1; TRBD1 is the table's D call, not checked against the DNA. TRBV21-1 is recorded as a pseudogene. The CDR3 contains 15 residues. The CDR3 protein is CASSSRDNSSTEAFF. The CDR3 nucleotides are TGTGCCAGCAGCTCTCGGGACAACAGCAGCACTGAAGCTTTCTTT.

This chain joins TRBV10-3 and TRBJ1-1, with 9 positions matching TRBD1. The CDR3 runs to 15 residues. Germline CDR1 ENHRY, CDR2 SYGVKD. The V segment lost 6 bases and the J segment 10 bases; nucleotides outside the gene matches: 15. CDR3 in amino acids: CAIRAGTGYESVAFF. CDR3 in DNA: TGTGCCATCAGGGCCGGGACAGGGTATGAGAGCGTAGCTTTCTTT.

The genes are TRBV19 and TRBJ1-2; 9 nucleotides match TRBD1. V lost 6 bases, J lost 6 bases, and 5 bases stayed unmatched. Germline CDR1 reads LNHDA; CDR2 reads SQIVND (reference sequence). There are 13 residues in the CDR3. The CDR3 spells CASRARTGDGYTF. In DNA form, the CDR3 reads TGTGCCAGTAGGGCCAGGACAGGGGATGGCTACACCTTC.